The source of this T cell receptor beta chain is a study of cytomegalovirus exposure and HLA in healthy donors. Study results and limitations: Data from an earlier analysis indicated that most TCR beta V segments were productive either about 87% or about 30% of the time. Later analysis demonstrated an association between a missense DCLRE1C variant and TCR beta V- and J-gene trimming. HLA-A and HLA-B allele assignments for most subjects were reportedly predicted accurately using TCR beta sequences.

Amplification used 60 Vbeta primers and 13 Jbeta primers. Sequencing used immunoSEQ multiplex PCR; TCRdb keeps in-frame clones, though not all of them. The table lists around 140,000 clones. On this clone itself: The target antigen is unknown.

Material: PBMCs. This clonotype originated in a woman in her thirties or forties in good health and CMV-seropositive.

The CDR3 DNA reads TGTGCCAGCAGTCGGACTAGCGGGAGTGGGTACGAGCAGTACTTC. Translated, it gives CASSRTSGSGYEQYF. V is TRBV28 and J is TRBJ2-5; 13 positions match TRBD2. The last part of the DNA fits TRBJ2-7 better; the J call may be wrong. CDR3 length: 15 amino acids. Per germline, CDR1 MDHEN and CDR2 SYDVKM.